This TCR beta chain is from a study of metastatic and nonmetastatic thyroid tumors. Study background: From malignant and benign thyroid patients, repertoires in blood and in tumor or nodule tissue were compared. Study results and caveats: It was reportedly found that TCR beta diversity was significantly higher in malignant thyroid tumors than in benign nodules, a difference seen in both blood and tumor samples.

Treatment of any kind had been given to no patient before thyroid surgery. V was clipped by 5 bases and J by 8 bases; unmatched bases: 10. CDR1 and CDR2 (germline): MDHEN, SYDVKM. The CDR3 contains 15 residues. Per the study methods: Across clinicopathological groups, CDR3 differences served as the basis for building a distant-metastasis classifier for papillary thyroid cancer. TCRdb re-called the PCR reads through MiXCR. The V and J calls shown here were made by TCRdb, not taken from the authors' results. Of about 35,000 clones in the sample, around 33% were seen once. As concerns this clone: Antigen specificity is unknown.

The receptor was derived from a female donor with papillary thyroid cancer or a benign thyroid nodule (not recorded which). Some clones in this sample may be carry-over from other donors' samples. Sequences were obtained from tumor tissue. This chain connects TRBV28 to TRBJ2-2; 8 bases align to TRBD2. CDR3: CASSLPGGGSGELFF. DNA of the CDR3: TGTGCCAGCAGTCTTCCCGGGGGGGGATCAGGGGAGCTGTTTTTT.